Listed below are T cell receptor beta chains from one sample, sequenced in a study of blood T cell repertoires in COVID-19. TCRdb keeps only in-frame clones here, not all; method: immunoSEQ multiplex PCR. The table records around 420,000 clones, around 90% of them present only once. The sample was PBMCs or T cells enriched from blood (not recorded which). These TCRs come from a woman in her 40s with acute COVID-19. Each CDR3 is given with its conserved first and last residue. A D gene is named only where the DNA matches it firmly. Clone size is stated in some rows and not others, as once, few, many or a class when expanded.

CDR3 DNA: TGTGCCTGGAGTGGGGGACAGGCAACTAATGAAAAACTGTTTTTT
CDR3 protein: CAWSGGQATNEKLFF
J gene: TRBJ1-4
D gene: TRBD1
clone size: .
V gene: TRBV30

CDR3 DNA: TGTGCCAGCAGTGAAAGGGGGAGATCTGGGGCCAACGTCCTGACTTTC
CDR3 protein: CASSERGRSGANVLTF
J gene: TRBJ2-6
D gene: .
clone size: once
V gene: TRBV6-1

CDR3 DNA: TGTGCCAGCAGCCAAGAATGGTACGCGGGACCAGGAGTTAACACTGAAGCTTTCTTT
CDR3 protein: CASSQEWYAGPGVNTEAFF
J gene: TRBJ1-1
D gene: .
clone size: .
V gene: TRBV14

CDR3 DNA: TGTGCCAGCAGCGTAATGGGGGCGGAATTGGCAGATACGCAGTATTTT
CDR3 protein: CASSVMGAELADTQYF
J gene: TRBJ2-3
D gene: .
clone size: .
V gene: TRBV9

CDR3 DNA: TGCGCCAGTTTGAAAGGAGGGGGGGGATACACTGAAGCTTTCTTT
CDR3 protein: CASLKGGGGYTEAFF
J gene: TRBJ1-1
D gene: .
clone size: .
V gene: TRBV10-2

CDR3 DNA: TGTGCCAGCAGTTACGGGCCCAAGGGAGGATACGAGCAGTACTTC
CDR3 protein: CASSYGPKGGYEQYF
J gene: TRBJ2-7
D gene: .
clone size: .
V gene: TRBV6-6

CDR3 DNA: TGTGCCAGCAGTCACTACTGGGGGGGAGGGAAAAGTAACGAGCAGTACTTC
CDR3 protein: CASSHYWGGGKSNEQYF
J gene: TRBJ2-7
D gene: TRBD2
clone size: once
V gene: TRBV5-8

CDR3 DNA: TGTGCCAGCAGACTGGGGAGGACTGAAGCTTTCTTT
CDR3 protein: CASRLGRTEAFF
J gene: TRBJ1-1
D gene: .
clone size: .
V gene: TRBV13

CDR3 DNA: TGTGCCAGCTCACCGGCGGCGGGGGCCACTGAAGCTTTCTTT
CDR3 protein: CASSPAAGATEAFF
J gene: TRBJ1-1
D gene: .
clone size: once
V gene: TRBV18

CDR3 DNA: TGCAGCGGCCCGGACAGGCGGGTCTGGGAAAGCTACACCTTC
CDR3 protein: CSGPDRRVWESYTF
J gene: TRBJ1-2
D gene: TRBD1
clone size: .
V gene: TRBV29-1

CDR3 DNA: TGCGCCAGCAGCGGGACAGGAGGGGGGGAAAAACTGTTTTTT
CDR3 protein: CASSGTGGGEKLFF
J gene: TRBJ1-4
D gene: TRBD1
clone size: .
V gene: TRBV5-1

CDR3 DNA: TGTGCTAGAGATGAAGGGGTCCCTCACAATGAGCAGTTCTTC
CDR3 protein: CARDEGVPHNEQFF
J gene: TRBJ2-1
D gene: .
clone size: once
V gene: TRBV12-5

CDR3 DNA: TGTGCCACCAGTGATAACAGGGAAAACACAGATACGCAGTATTTT
CDR3 protein: CATSDNRENTDTQYF
J gene: TRBJ2-3
D gene: .
clone size: .
V gene: TRBV24-1

CDR3 DNA: TGTGCCAGCAGCGCTCAGGGGTTTGACTATGGCTACACCTTC
CDR3 protein: CASSAQGFDYGYTF
J gene: TRBJ1-2
D gene: .
clone size: .
V gene: TRBV2

CDR3 DNA: TGTGCCAGCAGTCACCGCGGGGGGCCCAACACAGATACGCAGTATTTT
CDR3 protein: CASSHRGGPNTDTQYF
J gene: TRBJ2-3
D gene: TRBD2
clone size: .
V gene: TRBV3-1/TRBV3-2

CDR3 DNA: TGTGCCAGCAGTAAAGAAAGCACGGGTCTAAGCTCCTACAATGAGCAGTTCTTC
CDR3 protein: CASSKESTGLSSYNEQFF
J gene: TRBJ2-1
D gene: .
clone size: .
V gene: TRBV2

CDR3 DNA: TGTGCCAGCTCACTGAGCGGGACAACGACAGATACGCAGTATTTT
CDR3 protein: CASSLSGTTTDTQYF
J gene: TRBJ2-3
D gene: .
clone size: .
V gene: TRBV18

CDR3 DNA: TGTGCCAGCAGCCCGCCCACTAGCGGGGGTCCAGATACGCAGTATTTT
CDR3 protein: CASSPPTSGGPDTQYF
J gene: TRBJ2-3
D gene: TRBD2
clone size: .
V gene: TRBV2

CDR3 DNA: TGTGCCATCAGCCAACGGGGGGGTGAAAAACTGTTTTTT
CDR3 protein: CAISQRGGEKLFF
J gene: TRBJ1-4
D gene: .
clone size: .
V gene: TRBV10-3

CDR3 DNA: TGTGCCAGCAGCCCGCTTTGGGGGGGGGAGAACACTGAAGCTTTCTTT
CDR3 protein: CASSPLWGGENTEAFF
J gene: TRBJ1-1
D gene: .
clone size: .
V gene: TRBV7-6

CDR3 DNA: TGTGCCAGCAGTTACAGCGGGACAGGGGCCCACGAGCAGTACTTC
CDR3 protein: CASSYSGTGAHEQYF
J gene: TRBJ2-7
D gene: TRBD1
clone size: .
V gene: TRBV6-5